In this sample, the clone carrying this T cell receptor beta chain turned up once. Authors' analysis steps: Amplification with reference gene primers provided the estimates of nucleated cell counts. Using immunoSEQ multiplex PCR, the repertoire was profiled, and TCRdb retains in-frame clones only, with some absent. D and trimming were read from the DNA, whereas the V and J calls and clone size are those reported in that table. The sample holds roughly 290,000 clones, around 82% seen once. The entry originates in a study of blood T cell repertoires in COVID-19. This CDR3 has 22 residues. The clonotype originates from a human donor with COVID-19, enrolled during active disease. The donor label of this sample is uncertain. Sequencing was performed on peripheral blood. This chain connects TRBV21-1 to TRBJ2-4; the table's D gene call, TRBD1, was not cross checked with the DNA. TRBV21-1 is noted as a pseudogene. The DNA for the CDR3 is TGTGCCAGCAGCCGGACCGGTAAGTGGGACAGGGACTCCATCCTAGCCAAAAACATTCAGTACTTC. Residues: CASSRTGKWDRDSILAKNIQYF.